In its sample, the clone carrying this T cell receptor beta chain was seen a few times. Antigen unknown. The data stem from a study of identical twins. Findings and caveats of the study: Less excess twin sharing appeared in beta out-of-frame sequences. Fewer insertions characterized abundant cord blood beta clonotypes, whereas memory repertoires showed none.

Among all donors, each was a healthy Caucasian. Template switching, a step in the protocol, added a universal primer site, and cDNA carried unique molecular identifiers. Each CDR3 protein is one row after TCRdb ran MiXCR on the 5' RACE reads. The sample includes roughly 1,500,000 distinct CDR3 sequences, 25% to 35% of them seen just once. The CDR3 is 14 residues long. V was cut by 3 bases and J by 11 bases, with 20 bases left in between. Germline values: CDR1 SGDLS, CDR2 YYNGEE. The chain recombines TRBV9 with TRBJ2-5; D unclear. What was sequenced was cord blood. This sequence was found in a newborn girl in good health. The CDR3 DNA sequence: TGTGCCAGCAGCGCCAGTAGTGATCCCCTGGAGCAGTACTTC. Its translation is CASSASSDPLEQYF.